The clone carrying this TCR beta chain was recorded at least ten times. The germline V and J ends were trimmed by 3 bases and 0 bases, with 6 bases remaining between them. CDR3 length: 14 residues. TCRdb ran MiXCR on the RT-PCR reads and lists one entry per CDR3 protein. Of about 680,000 distinct CDR3 sequences listed, 13% to 15% were seen once; the top ten hold 3.6%. The genes are TRBV12-3 or TRBV12-4 and TRBJ1-3, with D unclear. The receptor was derived from a female donor in good health, serving as a healthy control. Input material: memory CD4+ T cells from blood. This chain's CDR3 is CASSFRVSGNTIYF. The CDR3 DNA follows: TGTGCCAGCAGTTTCCGGGTCTCTGGAAACACCATATATTTT.